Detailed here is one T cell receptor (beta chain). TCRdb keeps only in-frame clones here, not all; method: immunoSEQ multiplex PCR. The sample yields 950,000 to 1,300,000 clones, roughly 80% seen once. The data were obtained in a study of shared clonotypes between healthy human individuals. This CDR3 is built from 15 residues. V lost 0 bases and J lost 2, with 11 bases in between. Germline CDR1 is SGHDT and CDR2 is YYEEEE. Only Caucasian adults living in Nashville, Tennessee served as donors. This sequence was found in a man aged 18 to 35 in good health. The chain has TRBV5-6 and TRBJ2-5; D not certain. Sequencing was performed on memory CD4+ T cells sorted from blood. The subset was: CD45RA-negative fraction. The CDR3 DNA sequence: TGTGCCAGCAGCTTGGGGCAGGCAAAACAAGAGACCCAGTACTTC. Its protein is CASSLGQAKQETQYF.